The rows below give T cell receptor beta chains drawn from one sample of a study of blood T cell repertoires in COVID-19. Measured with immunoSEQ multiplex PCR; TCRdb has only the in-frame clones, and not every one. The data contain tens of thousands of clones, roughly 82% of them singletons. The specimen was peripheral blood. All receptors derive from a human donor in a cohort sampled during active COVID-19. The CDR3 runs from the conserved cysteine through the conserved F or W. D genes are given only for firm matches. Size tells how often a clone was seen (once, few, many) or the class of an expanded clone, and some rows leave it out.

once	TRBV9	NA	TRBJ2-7	TGTGCCAGCAGCGTGGGTACGGGGACTCCCTACGAGCAGTACTTC	CASSVGTGTPYEQYF
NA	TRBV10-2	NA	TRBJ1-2	TGCGCCAGCAGTGAAGGGCAGGGGTACGGCTACACCTTC	CASSEGQGYGYTF
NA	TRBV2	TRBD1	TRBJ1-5	TGTGCCAGCAGGGGGACAGGGGGGATTCAGCCCCAGCATTTT	CASRGTGGIQPQHF
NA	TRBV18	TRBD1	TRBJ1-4	TGTGCCAGCTCAGAGGGACAGGGACAACTGTTTTTT	CASSEGQGQLFF
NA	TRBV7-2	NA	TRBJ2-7	TGTGCCAGCAGCTTAGAGCACAGATACTACGAGCAGTACTTC	CASSLEHRYYEQYF
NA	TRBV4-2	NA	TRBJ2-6	TGTGCCAGCAGCCAAGTGTCAGGGCTCTCCAGCTCTGGGGCCAACGTCCTGACTTTC	CASSQVSGLSSSGANVLTF
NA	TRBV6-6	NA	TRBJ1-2	TGTGCCAGCAGGGAGTACAGCGGACTATCCTATGGCTACACCTTC	CASREYSGLSYGYTF
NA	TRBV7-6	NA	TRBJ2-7	TGTGCCAGCAGCTCCCAGGCTGGGGCTTCCTACGAGCAGTACTTC	CASSSQAGASYEQYF
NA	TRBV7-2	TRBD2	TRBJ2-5	TGTGCCAGCAGACCCGCTAGCGGGGGGGCCGTCCAAGAGACCCAGTACTTC	CASRPASGGAVQETQYF
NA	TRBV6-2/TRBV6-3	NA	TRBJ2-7	TGTGCCAGCAGCCGCCCTACCGTTTACGAGCAGTACTTC	CASSRPTVYEQYF
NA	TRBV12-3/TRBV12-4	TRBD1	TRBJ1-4	TGTGCCAGCAGAAGGGACAGAGCCGAAAAACTGTTTTTT	CASRRDRAEKLFF
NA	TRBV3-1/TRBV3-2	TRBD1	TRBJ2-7	TGTGCCAGCAATCCCGGGACAGGGATCTACGAGCAGTACTTC	CASNPGTGIYEQYF
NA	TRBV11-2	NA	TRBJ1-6	TGTGCCAGCAGCTCCGTGAATTCACCCCTCCACTTT	CASSSVNSPLHF
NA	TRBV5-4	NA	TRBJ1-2	TGTGCCAGCAGCCTGACAGGCAGCTATGGCTACACCTTC	CASSLTGSYGYTF
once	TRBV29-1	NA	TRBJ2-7	TGCAGCGTTGCACGGCCTAGCTCCTACGAGCAGTACTTC	CSVARPSSYEQYF
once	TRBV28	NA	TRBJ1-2	TGTGCCAGCAGTTCACCATCCGGGACAAGAAACTATGGCTACACCTTC	CASSSPSGTRNYGYTF
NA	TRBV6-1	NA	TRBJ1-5	TGTGCCAGCAGTGAAATCGAAGTACATAGCAATCAGCCCCAGCATTTT	CASSEIEVHSNQPQHF
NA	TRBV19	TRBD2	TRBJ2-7	TGTGCCAGTAGTATCTGGTCGGGGGGCGAGCAGTACTTC	CASSIWSGGEQYF
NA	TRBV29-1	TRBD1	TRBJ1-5	TGCAGCGTTGAATTGGGACAGGCCTGGCAGGCAAATCAGCCCCAGCATTTT	CSVELGQAWQANQPQHF
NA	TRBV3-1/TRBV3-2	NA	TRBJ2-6	TGTGCCAGCTCCCGAGGGGGTATTGACGTCCTGACTTTC	CASSRGGIDVLTF
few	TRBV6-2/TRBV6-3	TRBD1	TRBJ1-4	TGTGCCAGCAGTTCGGGACAGGCCAATGAAAAACTGTTTTTT	CASSSGQANEKLFF
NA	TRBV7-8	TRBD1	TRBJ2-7	TGTGCCAGCAGCCTACGGGGACAGGGGCGCTCCGACTCCTACGAGCAGTACTTC	CASSLRGQGRSDSYEQYF
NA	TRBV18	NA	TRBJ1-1	TGTGCCAGCTCACCTAACAGGAAGGACCCTGAAGCTTTCTTT	CASSPNRKDPEAFF
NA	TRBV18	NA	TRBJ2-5	TGTGCCAGCTCAAAGGCCAGGCAAGAGACCCAGTACTTC	CASSKARQETQYF
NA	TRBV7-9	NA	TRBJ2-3	TGTGCCAGCAGCTTAGCGCAGAGACAGAAGTATTTT	CASSLAQRQKYF
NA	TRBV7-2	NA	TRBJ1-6	TGTGCCAGCAGCTCTAGCGATTCACCCCTCCACTTT	CASSSSDSPLHF
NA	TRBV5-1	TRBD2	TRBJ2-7	TGCGCCAGCAGCAGGACTAGCGGGGAGCTATACTACGAGCAGTACTTC	CASSRTSGELYYEQYF
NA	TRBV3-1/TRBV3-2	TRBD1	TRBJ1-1	TGTGCCAGCAGCCTACAGGGGTTGAGCACTGAAGCTTTCTTT	CASSLQGLSTEAFF
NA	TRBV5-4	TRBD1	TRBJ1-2	TGTGCCAGCAGCTTCGGGACAGGGACGGATGGCTACACCTTC	CASSFGTGTDGYTF
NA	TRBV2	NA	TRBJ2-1	TGTGCCAGCAGTGACAGGGACATGGGCTTCAATGAGCAGTTCTTC	CASSDRDMGFNEQFF
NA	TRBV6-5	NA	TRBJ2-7	TGTGCCAGCAGTCCTACGCCGGACAGCTCCTACGAGCAGTACTTC	CASSPTPDSSYEQYF
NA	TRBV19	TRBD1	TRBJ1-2	TGTGCCACACAGGGGAGGAGTCGAGGGGGCTATGGCTACACCTTC	CATQGRSRGGYGYTF
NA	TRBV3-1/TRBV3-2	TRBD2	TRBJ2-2	TGTGCCAGCAGCCAAGGGAGCGGGGGATGGACCGGGGAGCTGTTTTTT	CASSQGSGGWTGELFF
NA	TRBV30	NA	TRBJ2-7	TGTGCCTGGAGTAGACGCAGGATCTCCTACGAGCAGTACTTC	CAWSRRRISYEQYF
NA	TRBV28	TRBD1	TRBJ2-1	TGTGCCGGATCCTCGTCCGGGACAGGGAGGTTTAATGAGCAGTTCTTC	CAGSSSGTGRFNEQFF